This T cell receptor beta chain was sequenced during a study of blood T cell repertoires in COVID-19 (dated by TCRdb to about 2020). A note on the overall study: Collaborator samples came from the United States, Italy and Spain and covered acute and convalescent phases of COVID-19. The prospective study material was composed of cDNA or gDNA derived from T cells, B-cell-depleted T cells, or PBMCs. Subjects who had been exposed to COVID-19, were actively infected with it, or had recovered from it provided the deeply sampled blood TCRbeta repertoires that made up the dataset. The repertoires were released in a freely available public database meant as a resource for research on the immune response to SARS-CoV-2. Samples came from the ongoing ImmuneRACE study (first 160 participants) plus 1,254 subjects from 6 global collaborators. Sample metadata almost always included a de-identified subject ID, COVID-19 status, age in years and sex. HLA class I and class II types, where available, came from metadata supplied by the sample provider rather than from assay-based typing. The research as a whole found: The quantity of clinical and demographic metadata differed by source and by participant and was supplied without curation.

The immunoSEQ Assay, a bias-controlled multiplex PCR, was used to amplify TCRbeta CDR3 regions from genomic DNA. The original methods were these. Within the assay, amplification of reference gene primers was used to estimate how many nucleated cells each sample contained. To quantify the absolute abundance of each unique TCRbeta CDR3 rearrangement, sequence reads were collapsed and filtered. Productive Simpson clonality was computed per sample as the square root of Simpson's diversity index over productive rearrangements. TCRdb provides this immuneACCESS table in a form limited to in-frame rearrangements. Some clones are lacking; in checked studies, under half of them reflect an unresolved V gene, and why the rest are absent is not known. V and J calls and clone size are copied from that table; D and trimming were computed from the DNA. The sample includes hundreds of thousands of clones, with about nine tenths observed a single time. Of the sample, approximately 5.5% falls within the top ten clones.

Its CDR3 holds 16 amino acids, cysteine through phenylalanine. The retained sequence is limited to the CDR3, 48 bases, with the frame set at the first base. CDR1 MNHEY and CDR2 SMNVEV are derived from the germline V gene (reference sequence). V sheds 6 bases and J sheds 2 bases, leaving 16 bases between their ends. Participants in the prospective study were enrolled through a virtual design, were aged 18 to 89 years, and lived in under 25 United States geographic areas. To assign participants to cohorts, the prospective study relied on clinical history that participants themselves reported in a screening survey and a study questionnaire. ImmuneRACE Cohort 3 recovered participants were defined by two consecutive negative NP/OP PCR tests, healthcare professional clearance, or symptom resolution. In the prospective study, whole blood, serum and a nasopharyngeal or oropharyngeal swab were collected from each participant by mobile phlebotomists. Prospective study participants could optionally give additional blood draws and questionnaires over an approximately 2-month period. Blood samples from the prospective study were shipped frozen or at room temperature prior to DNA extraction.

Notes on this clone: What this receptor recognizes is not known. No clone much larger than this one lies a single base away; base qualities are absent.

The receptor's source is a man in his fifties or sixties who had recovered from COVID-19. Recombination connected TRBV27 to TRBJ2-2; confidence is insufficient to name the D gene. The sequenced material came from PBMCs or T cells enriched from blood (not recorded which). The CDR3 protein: CASSRHVVFNTGELFF. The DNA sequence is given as TGTGCCAGCAGCCGACATGTAGTATTTAACACCGGGGAGCTGTTTTTT.